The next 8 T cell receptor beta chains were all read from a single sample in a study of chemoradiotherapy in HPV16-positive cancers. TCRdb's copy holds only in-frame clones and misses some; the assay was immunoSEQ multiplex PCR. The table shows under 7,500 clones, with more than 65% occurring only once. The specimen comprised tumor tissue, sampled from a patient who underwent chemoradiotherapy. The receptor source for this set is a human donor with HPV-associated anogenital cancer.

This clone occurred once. CDR3 bases: TGTGCCACCCAGGGGACGGGCAATCAGCCCCAGCATTTT. It specifies CATQGTGNQPQHF. The V gene is TRBV28, the J gene TRBJ1-5; D is perhaps TRBD1 (6 bases). With 10 bases removed from V and 2 bases from J, the gap between germline ends came to 12 bases. There are 13 residues in the CDR3. CDR1 MDHEN and CDR2 SYDVKM come from the germline V gene.

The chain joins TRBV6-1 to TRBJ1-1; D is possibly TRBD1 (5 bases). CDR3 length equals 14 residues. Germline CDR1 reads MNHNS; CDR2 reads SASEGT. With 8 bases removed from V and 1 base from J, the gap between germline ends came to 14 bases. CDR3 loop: CASGSRGWNTEAFF. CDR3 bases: TGTGCCAGCGGGTCGAGGGGATGGAACACTGAAGCTTTCTTT.

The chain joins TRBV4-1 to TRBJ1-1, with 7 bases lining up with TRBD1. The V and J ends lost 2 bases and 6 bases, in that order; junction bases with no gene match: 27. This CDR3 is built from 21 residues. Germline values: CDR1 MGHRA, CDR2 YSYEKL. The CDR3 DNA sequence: TGCGCCAGCAGCCAAAGCCCCCTGGGACAGCTCAAAGCCCCCCCCGGTTCTGAAGCTTTCTTT. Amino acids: CASSQSPLGQLKAPPGSEAFF.

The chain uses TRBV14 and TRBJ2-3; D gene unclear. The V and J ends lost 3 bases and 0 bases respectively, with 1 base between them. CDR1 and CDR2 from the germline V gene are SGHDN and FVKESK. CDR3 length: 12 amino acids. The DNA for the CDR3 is TGTGCCAGCAGCCATAGCACAGATACGCAGTATTTT. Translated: CASSHSTDTQYF.

The CDR3 nucleotides are TGTGCCAGCAGCTTAGAGGGGGTGGGGAGCTCCTACGAGCAGTACTTC. This gives the protein CASSLEGVGSSYEQYF. This rearrangement joins TRBV7-2 to TRBJ2-7; the D gene is possibly TRBD1 (6 bases). V was cut by 1 base and J by 0 bases, with 13 bases left in between. Germline V gene lookup returns CDR1 SGHTA and CDR2 FQGNSA. The length of the CDR3 is 16 residues.

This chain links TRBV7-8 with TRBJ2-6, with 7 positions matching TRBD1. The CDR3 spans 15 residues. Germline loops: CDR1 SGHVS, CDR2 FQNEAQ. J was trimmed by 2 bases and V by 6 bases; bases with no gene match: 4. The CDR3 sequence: CASSQQGTGANVLTF. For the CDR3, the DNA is TGTGCCAGCAGTCAACAGGGGACTGGGGCCAACGTCCTGACTTTC.

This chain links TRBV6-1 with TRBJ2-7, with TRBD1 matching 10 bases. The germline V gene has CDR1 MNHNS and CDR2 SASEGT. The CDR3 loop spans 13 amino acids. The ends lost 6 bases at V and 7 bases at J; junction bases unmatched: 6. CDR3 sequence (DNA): TGTGCCAGCAGACTGGACAGGGGGTTTGAGCAGTACTTC. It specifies CASRLDRGFEQYF.

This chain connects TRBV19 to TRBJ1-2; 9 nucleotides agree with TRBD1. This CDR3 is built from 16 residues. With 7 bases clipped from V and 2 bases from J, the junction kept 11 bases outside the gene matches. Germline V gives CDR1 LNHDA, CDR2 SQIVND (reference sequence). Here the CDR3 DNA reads TGTGCCAGTACCCCGGGACAGGGATGGAGCAACTATGGCTACACCTTC. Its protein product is CASTPGQGWSNYGYTF. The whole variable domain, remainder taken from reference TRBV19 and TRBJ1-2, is DGGITQSPKYLFRKEGQNVTLSCEQNLNHDAMYWYRQDPGQGLRLIYYSQIVNDFQKGDIAEGYSVSREKKESFPLTVTSAQKNPTAFYLCASTPGQGWSNYGYTFGSGTRLTVV.